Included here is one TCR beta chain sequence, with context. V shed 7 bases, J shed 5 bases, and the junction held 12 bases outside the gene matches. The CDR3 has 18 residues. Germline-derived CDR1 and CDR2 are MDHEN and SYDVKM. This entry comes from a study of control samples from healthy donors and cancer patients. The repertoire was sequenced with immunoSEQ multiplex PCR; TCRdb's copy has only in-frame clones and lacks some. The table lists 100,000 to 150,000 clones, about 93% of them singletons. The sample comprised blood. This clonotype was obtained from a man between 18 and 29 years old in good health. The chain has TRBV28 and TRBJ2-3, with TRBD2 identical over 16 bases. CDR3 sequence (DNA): TGTGCCAGCACCCGAACCGGGACTAGCGGGGGGGGCCTAGATACGCAGTATTTT. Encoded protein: CASTRTGTSGGGLDTQYF.